Following are 2 T cell receptor beta chains from one sample sequenced in a study of blood T cells in healthy people across ages. Primers used in a second PCR of roughly 6 to 11 cycles were a sample-barcoded 5' primer and a J-beta primer mix. TCRdb called the 5' RACE reads again in MiXCR, with one record for every CDR3 protein. The profile shows approximately 1.5 million distinct CDR3 sequences, around 35% of them singletons. The sample taken for sequencing was blood. The receptors stem from a woman in her 30s in good health.

V is TRBV27 and J is TRBJ2-4; perhaps TRBD1 as D (6 bases). This CDR3 region has 16 residues. Germline V gene data show CDR1 as MNHEY and CDR2 as SMNVEV (reference sequence). V dropped 6 bases and J dropped 13 bases, with 28 bases sitting between them. CDR3 sequence reads: CASSSVPTTGRGEQYF. CDR3 DNA: TGTGCCAGCAGCTCCGTCCCTACTACAGGGAGAGGGGAGCAGTACTTC.

This clonotype was detected a few times. J is TRBJ2-1 and V is TRBV20-1; TRBD2 matches 9 bases. The ends lost 5 bases at V and 8 bases at J; junction bases unmatched: 4. This CDR3 has 12 residues. Germline V gives CDR1 DFQATT, CDR2 SNEGSKA (reference sequence). The CDR3 spells CSAFSGGDEQFF. CDR3 nucleotides: TGCAGTGCTTTTAGCGGGGGAGATGAGCAGTTCTTC.